This record concerns one TCR beta chain sequence. The data were taken from a study of blood T cell repertoires in COVID-19. Overall study context: Sites in the United States, Italy and Spain provided acute and convalescent COVID-19 samples. T cells, B-cell-depleted T cells, or PBMCs supplied cDNA or gDNA.

Under the authors' procedure: Reference gene primer amplification gave nucleated cell count estimates. The method was immunoSEQ multiplex PCR; TCRdb's version includes in-frame clones alone and lacks a portion of them. That table is the source of V, J and clone size, and D and trimming were worked out from the DNA. This table holds approximately 150,000 clones, about 87% found once. The germline V gene has CDR1 KGHSH and CDR2 LQKENI. There are 15 residues in the CDR3. Trimming left V 2 bases short and J 5 bases short, with 15 bases between. The source material was peripheral blood. This receptor was obtained from a woman aged 45 to 65 with acute or convalescent COVID-19. The chain employs TRBV18 and TRBJ1-2, with D uncertain. DNA for the CDR3: TGTGCCAGCTCACCATACCGCGGGGAAACATATGGCTACACCTTC. Protein product: CASSPYRGETYGYTF.